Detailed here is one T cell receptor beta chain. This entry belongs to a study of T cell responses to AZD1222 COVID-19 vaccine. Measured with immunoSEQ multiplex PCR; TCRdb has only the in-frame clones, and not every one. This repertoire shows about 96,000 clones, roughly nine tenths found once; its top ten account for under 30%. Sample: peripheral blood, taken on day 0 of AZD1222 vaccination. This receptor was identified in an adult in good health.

The chain's CDR3 is CASPWGQIEGGYTF. Here the CDR3 DNA reads TGTGCCAGCCCCTGGGGACAGATCGAAGGGGGCTACACCTTC. The V call is TRBV2, the J call TRBJ1-2, with 7 nucleotides matching TRBD1. V was clipped by 8 bases and J by 8 bases; unmatched bases: 14. The CDR3 contains 14 residues. CDR1 is SNHLY and CDR2 is FYNNEI in the germline V gene. The full variable domain, rest sourced from reference TRBV2 and TRBJ1-2, is EPEVTQTPSHQVTQMGQEVILRCVPISNHLYFYWYRQILGQKVEFLVSFYNNEISEKSEIFDDQFSVERPDGSNFTLKIRSTKLEDSAMYFCASPWGQIEGGYTFGSGTRLTVV.